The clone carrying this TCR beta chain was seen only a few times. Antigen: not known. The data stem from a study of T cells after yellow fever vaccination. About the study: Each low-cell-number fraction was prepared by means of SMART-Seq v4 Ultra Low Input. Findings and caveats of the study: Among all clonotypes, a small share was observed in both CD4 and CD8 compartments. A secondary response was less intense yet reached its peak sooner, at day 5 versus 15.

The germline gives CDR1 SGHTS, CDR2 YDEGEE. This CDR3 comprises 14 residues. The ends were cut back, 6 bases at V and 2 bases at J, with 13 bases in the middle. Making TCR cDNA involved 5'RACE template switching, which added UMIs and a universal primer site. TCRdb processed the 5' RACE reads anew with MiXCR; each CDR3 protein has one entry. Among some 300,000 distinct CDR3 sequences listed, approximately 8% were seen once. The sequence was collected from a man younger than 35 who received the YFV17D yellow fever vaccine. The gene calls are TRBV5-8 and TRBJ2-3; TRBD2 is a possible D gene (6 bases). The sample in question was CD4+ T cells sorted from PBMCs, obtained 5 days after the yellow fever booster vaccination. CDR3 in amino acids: CASKQTRVTDTQYF. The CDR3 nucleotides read TGTGCCAGCAAGCAGACTAGGGTCACAGATACGCAGTATTTT.